These 18 T cell receptor beta chains came from one sample sequenced in a study of T-cell reconstitution after alpha-beta-depleted transplantation in children. The TCRbeta library incorporated unique molecular identifiers. A single record per CDR3 protein comes from TCRdb applying MiXCR to the PCR reads. The sample gives roughly 400,000 distinct CDR3 sequences, roughly 20% of which show up once; 3% to 4% is in the top ten. This material consisted of PBMCs from the stem cell graft donor, taken from the stem cell graft. The receptors were gathered from a human donor who donated a stem cell graft to a child with acute myeloid leukemia.

This clonotype showed up just a few times. The gene calls are TRBV5-1 and TRBJ2-5, with 8 bases matching TRBD1. The CDR3 is 14 amino acids. CDR1 and CDR2 from the germline V gene are SGHRS and YFSETQ. J was trimmed by 4 bases and V by 1 base; bases with no gene match: 3. The CDR3 region has the DNA TGCGCCAGCAGCTTGACAACAGGGGGAGAGACCCAGTACTTC. As protein: CASSLTTGGETQYF. Filled out from reference TRBV5-1 and TRBJ2-5, the complete variable domain reads KAGVTQTPRYLIKTRGQQVTLSCSPISGHRSVSWYQQTPGQGLQFLFEYFSETQRNKGNFPGRFSGRQFSNSRSEMNVSTLELGDSALYLCASSLTTGGETQYFGPGTRLLVL.

This clonotype appeared many times. This chain connects TRBV20-1 to TRBJ2-7; 7 bases align to TRBD2. The CDR3 length is 14 residues. J was trimmed by 0 bases and V by 3 bases; bases with no gene match: 5. From germline, CDR1 is DFQATT and CDR2 SNEGSKA (reference sequence). DNA of the CDR3: TGCAGTGCTAGGTTGCCTAGCGGCTCCTACGAGCAGTACTTC. This translates into CSARLPSGSYEQYF.

This clonotype was seen more than once but under ten times. The chain is built from TRBV10-3 and TRBJ1-5; tentatively, D is TRBD1 (5 bases). Germline V gives CDR1 ENHRY, CDR2 SYGVKD. V gave up 11 bases and J gave up 4 bases, with 21 bases separating them. The CDR3 runs 15 residues. CDR3 region: CAARGGGGSNQPQHF. Written as DNA, the CDR3 is TGTGCCGCCCGGGGCGGGGGGGGTTCGAATCAGCCCCAGCATTTT.

This clonotype showed up many times. V is TRBV20-1 and J is TRBJ2-5; TRBD1 matches at 8 bases. Germline-derived CDR1 and CDR2 are DFQATT and SNEGSKA (reference sequence). V trimming: 6 bases; J trimming: 0 bases; junction bases outside the gene matches: 3. The CDR3 spans 13 residues. CDR3 DNA: TGCAGTGCCCCGGGACAGGACCAAGAGACCCAGTACTTC. Its protein product is CSAPGQDQETQYF.

This clonotype was counted only a few times. V and J are TRBV5-1 and TRBJ1-2; tentatively, D is TRBD1 (5 bases). The CDR3 runs 13 residues. Looked up from germline, CDR1 is SGHRS and CDR2 is YFSETQ. Trimming removed 3 bases from V and 5 bases from J, with 11 bases in between. The CDR3 region has the DNA TGCGCCAGCAGCTCAGGGACGGATTATGGCTACACCTTC. This translates into CASSSGTDYGYTF.

CDR3 amino acids: CASSRTGSNEKLFF. DNA for the CDR3: TGCGCCAGCAGCCGAACAGGGAGTAATGAAAAACTGTTTTTT. This sequence joins TRBV5-1 and TRBJ1-4; D may be TRBD1 (6 bases). The CDR3 has 14 amino acids. Per the germline V gene, CDR1 is SGHRS and CDR2 is YFSETQ. V was clipped by 4 bases and J by 4 bases, with 11 bases between them.

The chain recombines TRBV11-3 with TRBJ2-7, with 9 bases lining up with TRBD1. CDR1 and CDR2 (germline): SGHNT, YENEEA. Losses at the gene ends were 5 bases for V and 5 bases for J; bases not matched to a gene: 4. CDR3 size: 13 residues. This chain's CDR3 is CASSPDRGNEQYF. In DNA form, the CDR3 reads TGTGCCAGCAGCCCGGACAGGGGCAACGAGCAGTACTTC.

This clonotype was observed a few times. This rearrangement joins TRBV5-6 to TRBJ1-5, with 9 bases matching TRBD1. The germline V gene encodes CDR1 SGHDT and CDR2 YYEEEE. This CDR3 has 15 amino acids. The V and J ends lost 0 bases and 6 bases, in that order; junction bases with no gene match: 4. The CDR3 here is CASSLDLDRGQPQHF. The CDR3 DNA reads as TGTGCCAGCAGCTTGGATCTGGACAGGGGTCAGCCCCAGCATTTT.

The chain has TRBV4-1 and TRBJ2-7, with 10 nucleotides matching TRBD1. Germline values: CDR1 MGHRA, CDR2 YSYEKL. Germline trimming cut 0 bases from V and 4 bases from J; bases unmatched to any gene: 12. The CDR3 has 18 residues. The CDR3 is CASSQDRFLGTGEYEQYF. CDR3 bases: TGCGCCAGCAGCCAAGATAGGTTCCTGGGGACAGGGGAGTACGAGCAGTACTTC.

The gene calls are TRBV25-1 and TRBJ2-2, with D tentatively TRBD1 (6 bases). V lost 5 bases to trimming and J lost 2 bases, with 12 bases between them. The germline V gene has CDR1 MGHDK and CDR2 SYGVNS. The CDR3 is made up of 15 amino acids. The CDR3 region has the DNA TGTGCCAGCAGTCATCCGGACAGAAACACCGGGGAGCTGTTTTTT. Encoded protein: CASSHPDRNTGELFF.

This clonotype was counted between two and nine times. The V call is TRBV7-8, the J call TRBJ2-7, with 8 bases identical to TRBD1. CDR3 length equals 15 residues. V lost 4 bases, J lost 2 bases, and 7 bases stayed unmatched. The germline CDR1 and CDR2 sequences are SGHVS and FQNEAQ. CDR3 nucleotide sequence: TGTGCCAGCAGCTCAGCCGGGACAGGCCCCTACGAGCAGTACTTC. Encoded protein: CASSSAGTGPYEQYF. The full variable domain, with the rest looked up from reference TRBV7-8 and TRBJ2-7, is GAGVSQSPRYKVAKRGQDVALRCDPISGHVSLFWYQQALGQGPEFLTYFQNEAQLDKSGLPSDRFFAERPEGSVSTLKIQRTQQEDSAVYLCASSSAGTGPYEQYFGPGTRLTVT.

This clonotype appeared a single time. Just one base apart from a much larger clone, this may be a read error. This chain links TRBV20-1 with TRBJ2-1; TRBD1 matches at 7 bases. The CDR3 has 14 amino acids. J lost 2 bases, V lost 6 bases, and 7 bases had no gene match. The germline V gene has CDR1 DFQATT and CDR2 SNEGSKA (reference sequence). The CDR3 DNA sequence: TGCAGTGCGGACAGGCGGTCCACCTACAATGAGCAGTTCTTC. It codes for CSADRRSTYNEQFF.

This clonotype was counted many times. The chain uses TRBV29-1 and TRBJ1-1; no clear D. The CDR3 contains 13 residues. V lost 4 bases and J 0 bases, leaving 9 bases between the germline ends. Germline values: CDR1 SQVTM, CDR2 ANQGSEA. The CDR3 sequence is CSVVAYMNTEAFF. CDR3 nucleotide sequence: TGCAGCGTTGTCGCTTACATGAACACTGAAGCTTTCTTT.

The V and J genes are TRBV18 and TRBJ2-5; D gene unclear. Trimming removed 3 bases at V and 0 bases at J, with 5 bases between. Germline V gene data show CDR1 as KGHSH and CDR2 as LQKENI. CDR3 length: 13 amino acids. CDR3 sequence: CASSPQYQETQYF. DNA for the CDR3: TGTGCCAGCTCACCCCAGTACCAAGAGACCCAGTACTTC.

This clonotype was seen a few times. The chain joins TRBV20-1 to TRBJ2-6; a possible D gene is TRBD1 (7 bases). Germline V CDR1 and CDR2: DFQATT, SNEGSKA (reference sequence). The V end lost 3 bases, the J end lost 2 bases, and 14 bases lay between the germline ends. This CDR3 is 16 amino acids long. The CDR3 nucleotides read TGCAGTGCTAGTGGAGGGGGCGCGACTGGGGCCAACGTCCTGACTTTC. Translation: CSASGGGATGANVLTF.

The chain joins TRBV3-1 to TRBJ2-7; 11 bases line up with TRBD1. Germline V gene lookup returns CDR1 LGHDT and CDR2 YNNKEL (reference sequence). J lost 3 bases, V lost 0 bases, and 4 bases had no gene match. CDR3 size: 16 residues. CDR3 bases: TGTGCCAGCAGCCAAGATCTCGGGACAGGGGGCTACGAGCAGTACTTC. As protein: CASSQDLGTGGYEQYF.

This clonotype was seen a handful of times. This sequence joins TRBV12-3 or TRBV12-4 and TRBJ2-3; D might be TRBD1 (5 bases). The V gene lost 3 bases and the J gene lost 4 bases, with 11 bases spanning the gap. The CDR3 spans 14 residues. The chain's CDR3 is CASSFAGKSDTQYF. The CDR3 nucleotides are TGTGCCAGCAGTTTTGCAGGGAAGTCAGATACGCAGTATTTT.

The sample holds a few counts of this clonotype. The chain recombines TRBV12-3 or TRBV12-4 with TRBJ2-1, with D perhaps TRBD2 (7 bases). CDR3 length: 16 amino acids. Trimming removed 5 bases from V and 4 bases from J, with 18 bases in between. CDR3 protein: CASSPHRAGEYNEQFF. In DNA form, the CDR3 reads TGTGCCAGCAGTCCCCACAGGGCGGGAGAATACAATGAGCAGTTCTTC.